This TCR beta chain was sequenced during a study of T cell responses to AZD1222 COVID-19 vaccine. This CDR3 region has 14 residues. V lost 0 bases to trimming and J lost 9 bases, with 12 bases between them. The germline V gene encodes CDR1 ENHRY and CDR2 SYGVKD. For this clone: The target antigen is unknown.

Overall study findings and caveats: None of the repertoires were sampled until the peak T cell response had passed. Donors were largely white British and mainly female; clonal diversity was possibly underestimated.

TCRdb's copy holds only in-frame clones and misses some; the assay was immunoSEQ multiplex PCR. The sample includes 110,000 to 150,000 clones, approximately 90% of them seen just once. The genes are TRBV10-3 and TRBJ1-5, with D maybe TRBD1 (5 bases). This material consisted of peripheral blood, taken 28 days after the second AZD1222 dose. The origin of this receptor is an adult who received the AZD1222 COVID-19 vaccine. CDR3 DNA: TGTGCCATCAGTGAGTCCGGGGCCCCCACGCCCCAGCATTTT. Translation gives CAISESGAPTPQHF.